This T cell receptor beta chain was identified in a study of cytomegalovirus exposure and HLA in healthy donors. Study summary: In an earlier analysis, around 120 million unique TCR beta sequences were found from 150 million to 200 million T cells. Overall study results and limits: Most CMV-associated TCR beta chains were later found to appear HLA-restricted.

As for this clone: The antigen is unknown.

This CDR3 comprises 15 residues. Trimming left V 2 bases short and J 2 bases short, with 9 bases between. Germline V CDR1 and CDR2: SEHNR, FQNEAQ (reference sequence). Healthy individuals who donated bone marrow served as the donors. The donors, nominally healthy at sampling, likely had unrecorded immune exposures. The PCR contained 60 Vbeta and 13 Jbeta primers. Produced via immunoSEQ multiplex PCR; TCRdb's table is partial and in-frame only. This sample contains tens of thousands of clones. The sequenced sample was PBMCs. The TCR was taken from an older woman in good health and CMV-seronegative. The V and J genes are TRBV7-9 and TRBJ2-2; the D gene is possibly TRBD1 (5 bases). The DNA for the CDR3 is TGTGCCAGCAGCTTAATGACAGTTAACACCGGGGAGCTGTTTTTT. Encoded protein: CASSLMTVNTGELFF.